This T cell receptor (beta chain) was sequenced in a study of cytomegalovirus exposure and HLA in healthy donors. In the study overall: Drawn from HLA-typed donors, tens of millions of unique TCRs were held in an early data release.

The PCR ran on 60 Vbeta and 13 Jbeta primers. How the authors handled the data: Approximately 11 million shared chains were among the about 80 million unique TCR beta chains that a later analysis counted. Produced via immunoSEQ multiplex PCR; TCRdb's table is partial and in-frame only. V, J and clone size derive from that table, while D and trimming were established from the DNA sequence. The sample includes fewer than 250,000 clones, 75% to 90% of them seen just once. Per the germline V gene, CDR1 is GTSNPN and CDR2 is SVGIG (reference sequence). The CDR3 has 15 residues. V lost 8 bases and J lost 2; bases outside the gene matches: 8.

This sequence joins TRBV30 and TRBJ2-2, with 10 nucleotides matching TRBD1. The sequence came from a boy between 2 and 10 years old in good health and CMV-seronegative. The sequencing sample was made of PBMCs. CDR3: CARLGTGDNTGELFF. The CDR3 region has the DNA TGTGCCCGATTGGGGACAGGGGATAACACCGGGGAGCTGTTTTTT.